This is a list of T cell receptor beta chains from one sample in a study of T cell responses to AZD1222 COVID-19 vaccine. Clones were read by immunoSEQ multiplex PCR, and TCRdb kept only the in-frame ones, dropping some. The table includes approximately 77,000 clones, roughly 90% detected once. The sequenced sample was peripheral blood, obtained 28 days after the second AZD1222 dose. These TCRs come from an adult who received the AZD1222 COVID-19 vaccine. Each CDR3 is given with its conserved first and last residue. A D gene is named only where the DNA matches it firmly.

j_call	d_call	cdr3_length	v_call	cdr3_aa	cdr3_nt
TRBJ1-4	NA	15	TRBV19	CASTARGSTNEKLFF	TGTGCCAGTACCGCGAGGGGTTCAACTAATGAAAAACTGTTTTTT
TRBJ2-7	NA	14	TRBV4-1	CASSRHPGSYEQYF	TGCGCCAGCAGCCGCCATCCCGGGAGCTACGAGCAGTACTTC
TRBJ1-4	NA	11	TRBV20-1	CSASGNEKLFF	TGCAGTGCTAGTGGAAATGAAAAACTGTTTTTT
TRBJ2-1	NA	15	TRBV12-5	CASGLVARILNEQFF	TGTGCTAGTGGTTTGGTAGCCCGGATTCTCAATGAGCAGTTCTTC
TRBJ2-7	NA	11	TRBV27	CASSPGYEQYF	TGTGCCAGCAGCCCCGGGTACGAGCAGTACTTC
TRBJ1-1	NA	13	TRBV3-1/TRBV3-2	CASSQDIRGEAFF	TGTGCCAGCAGCCAAGATATTAGAGGGGAAGCTTTCTTT
TRBJ2-7	TRBD2	20	TRBV5-4	CASRLSPGGLAGGPGGEQYF	TGTGCCAGCAGGCTCTCCCCAGGGGGACTAGCGGGAGGCCCGGGGGGCGAGCAGTACTTC
TRBJ1-1	NA	14	TRBV11-2	CASSFRTSGAEAFF	TGTGCCAGCAGCTTCCGTACCTCAGGGGCTGAAGCTTTCTTT
TRBJ1-2	NA	15	TRBV6-1	CASSEQVVLHYGYTF	TGTGCCAGCAGTGAACAGGTAGTCCTTCACTATGGCTACACCTTC
TRBJ2-7	TRBD1	13	TRBV5-4	CASRDRVVGEQYF	TGTGCCAGCAGAGACAGGGTGGTAGGCGAGCAGTACTTC
TRBJ1-1	NA	14	TRBV27	CASSLGGLNTEAFF	TGTGCCAGCAGTTTAGGGGGTCTGAACACTGAAGCTTTCTTT
TRBJ2-3	NA	14	TRBV24-1	CATSDTRGADTQYF	TGTGCCACCAGTGACACCAGGGGCGCAGATACGCAGTATTTT
TRBJ1-6	NA	14	TRBV28	CASSAGFRGSPLHF	TGTGCCAGCAGTGCAGGGTTTCGAGGATCACCCCTCCACTTT
TRBJ1-5	TRBD1	17	TRBV7-2	CASSPDRTGPFEQPQHF	TGTGCCAGCAGCCCAGACAGGACAGGGCCCTTTGAACAGCCCCAGCATTTT
TRBJ1-2	TRBD1	13	TRBV6-5	CASHRGKGYGYTF	TGTGCCAGCCACAGGGGAAAGGGCTATGGCTACACCTTC
TRBJ2-1	TRBD2	14	TRBV5-4	CASSLAGVGDEQFF	TGTGCCAGCAGCTTAGCGGGAGTCGGCGATGAGCAGTTCTTC
TRBJ1-2	TRBD1	13	TRBV6-5	CASSRQGNYGYTF	TGTGCCAGCAGTCGACAGGGTAACTATGGCTACACCTTC
TRBJ1-4	NA	16	TRBV4-3	CASSPAARGTNEKLFF	TGCGCCAGCAGCCCCGCGGCAAGGGGAACTAATGAAAAACTGTTTTTT
TRBJ1-1	NA	10	TRBV20-1	CSAGNTEAFF	TGCAGTGCGGGGAACACTGAAGCTTTCTTT